This TCR beta chain appears in the sequencing data of a study of fetal regulatory T cell absence and autoimmunity. Method: immunoSEQ multiplex PCR; TCRdb's copy keeps in-frame clones and lacks some. This table has 85,000 to 100,000 clones, less than 80% appearing once. CDR1 is SSHAT, CDR2 FNYEAQ, per germline (reference sequence). V lost 2 bases and J lost 4; bases outside the gene matches: 2. The CDR3 is 15 residues long. The chain carries TRBV7-7 and TRBJ2-1, with 10 bases fitting TRBD2. The TCR was taken from a male donor with IPEX syndrome. The source material was pancreas tissue. The CDR3 reads CASSLTSGNYNEQFF. DNA of the CDR3: TGTGCCAGCAGCTTAACTAGCGGGAATTACAATGAGCAGTTCTTC.